This T cell receptor beta chain was obtained from a study of blood T cell repertoires in COVID-19. The CDR3 length is 13 residues. The germline V gene has CDR1 KGHDR and CDR2 SFDVKD. V lost 9 bases and J lost 4; bases outside the gene matches: 2. Data came from immunoSEQ multiplex PCR; TCRdb stores just in-frame clones and leaves some out. The repertoire holds approximately 200,000 clones, with 88% as singletons. Sequenced input: peripheral blood. V usage is TRBV24-1 and J usage is TRBJ2-6; 7 nucleotides agree with TRBD2. The receptor's source is a woman in her 30s with acute or convalescent COVID-19. CDR3 in amino acids: CATGRAGANVLTF. CDR3 nucleotide sequence: TGTGCCACCGGGAGGGCCGGGGCCAACGTCCTGACTTTC.